The next 14 T cell receptor beta chains were all read from a single sample in a study of read filtering for tumor transcriptome and immune sequencing. Molecular barcoded adaptors covering alpha/delta and beta/gamma chains were used on roughly 400 ng RNA. TCRdb re-called the reads with MiXCR, one entry per CDR3 protein. The data contain more than 30,000 distinct CDR3 sequences, around 20% of them singletons. Specimen: a population of CD138-negative cells sorted from bone marrow. The receptors come from a donor at least 40 years old with multiple myeloma.

This clonotype has a count of ten or more. CDR3 coding DNA: TGCAGTGCTCCTCGGGATCCTAATGAAAAACTGTTTTTT. Its translation is CSAPRDPNEKLFF. The chain is built from TRBV20-1 and TRBJ1-4, with D uncertain. CDR3 length equals 13 residues. The V end was cut by 5 bases, the J end by 3 bases, with 10 bases between. The germline gives CDR1 DFQATT, CDR2 SNEGSKA (reference sequence).

Remarks on this clonotype: Being one base from a much bigger clone, this may be a read error. The CDR3 does not end in the conserved phenylalanine or tryptophan, so this is likely a read error. In nucleotides, the CDR3 is TGTGCCAGCCTCAAGGGGTCGATGAACACTGAAGCTTTCTCT. It codes for CASLKGSMNTEAFS. V gene TRBV2 combines with J gene TRBJ1-1, with D perhaps TRBD1 (5 bases). V was cut by 8 bases and J by 0 bases, with 13 bases left in between. Germline CDR1 is SNHLY and CDR2 is FYNNEI. The CDR3 contains 14 residues.

With regard to this clonotype: Being one base from a much bigger clone, this may be a read error. J is TRBJ2-3 and V is TRBV14; D not certain. The germline V gene has CDR1 SGHDN and CDR2 FVKESK. The length of the CDR3 is 14 residues. V gave up 0 bases and J gave up 1 base, with 5 bases separating them. The CDR3 DNA sequence: TGTGCCAGCAGCCAAGAGGACGGCACAGATACGCAGTATTTT. Its translation is CASSQEDGTDTQYF.

This sequence joins TRBV1 and TRBJ2-5; TRBD2, the table's D call, was not compared with the DNA. TRBV1 is described as a pseudogene. The CDR3 has 17 amino acids. CDR3 DNA: TGCACCAGCAGCCAAGGGACTCTAGCGGGGGGGACGGAGACCCAGTACTTC. Translation: CTSSQGTLAGGTETQYF.

As for this clonotype: With a much larger clone just one base away, this may be a read error. The J gene is TRBJ1-5, the V gene TRBV5-6; D is uncertain. The CDR3 covers 13 residues. V lost 0 bases to trimming and J lost 7 bases, with 8 bases between them. Per germline, CDR1 SGHDT and CDR2 YYEEEE. The CDR3: CASSLGRSQPQHF. The CDR3 region has the DNA TGTGCCAGCAGCTTGGGGAGGAGCCAGCCCCAGCATTTT.

This clonotype was detected many times. The chain joins TRBV6-2 or TRBV6-3 to TRBJ1-5; tentatively, D is TRBD1 (5 bases). Germline V gene sequence: CDR1 MNHEY, CDR2 SVGEGT. V shed 4 bases and J shed 1 base, with 5 bases lying between them. The CDR3 is 13 amino acids. The CDR3 loop reads CASSWGSNQPQHF. The CDR3 nucleotides are TGTGCCAGCAGTTGGGGCAGCAATCAGCCCCAGCATTTT.

This clonotype is medium-sized. V gene TRBV5-6 combines with J gene TRBJ2-3; no definite D call. This CDR3 spans 13 amino acids. From germline, CDR1 is SGHDT and CDR2 YYEEEE. The V end lost 3 bases, the J end lost 5 bases, and 10 bases lay between the germline ends. In nucleotides, the CDR3 is TGTGCCAGCAGCTCCTACTCAGAAGATACGCAGTATTTT. Its translation is CASSSYSEDTQYF.

This clonotype was recorded at least ten times. The chain combines TRBV29-1 with TRBJ2-5, with a possible D match to TRBD2 (5 bases). The CDR3 sequence is 13 residues long. Germline V gene sequence: CDR1 SQVTM, CDR2 ANQGSEA. V was cut by 6 bases and J by 5 bases, with 16 bases left in between. The DNA of the CDR3 is TGCAGCGTGGGGAAAGTGACGGGGGAGACCCAGTACTTC. Translation gives CSVGKVTGETQYF.

V and J are TRBV20-1 and TRBJ2-1; 8 bases agree with TRBD1. The CDR3 loop spans 14 amino acids. Trimming took 0 bases from V and 9 from J; bases not matched to a gene: 7. CDR1 is DFQATT and CDR2 is SNEGSKA in the germline V gene (reference sequence). CDR3 sequence (DNA): TGCAGTGCTAGAGAGGGGACAGGTACTGCTGAGCAGTTCTTC. This encodes CSAREGTGTAEQFF.

This clonotype was found many times. V and J are TRBV7-9 and TRBJ2-6; possible D gene TRBD1, 6 bases. Trimming shortened V by 3 bases and J by 0 bases, and 12 bases separated the two germline ends. The CDR3 spans 17 residues. CDR1 and CDR2 (germline): SEHNR, FQNEAQ (reference sequence). The CDR3 DNA reads TGTGCCAGCAGCTTGACAGGTCATAACTCTGGGGCCAACGTCCTGACTTTC. This gives the protein CASSLTGHNSGANVLTF.

A remark on this clonotype: Since a much larger clone is just one base distant, this may be a read error. No conserved phenylalanine or tryptophan ends this CDR3, so it is likely a read error. This chain links TRBV14 with TRBJ2-5; D is uncertain. V was shortened by 3 bases and J by 1 base, with 9 bases between the two germline ends. Germline lookup yields CDR1 SGHDN and CDR2 FVKESK. The CDR3 covers 14 residues. CDR3 bases: TGTGCCAGCAGCCATCTGGGTTTCCAAGAGACCCAGTACTCC. Translating it yields CASSHLGFQETQYS.

The table lists this clonotype with many counts. The chain carries TRBV20-1 and TRBJ2-7; the D is unclear. The germline V gene has CDR1 DFQATT and CDR2 SNEGSKA (reference sequence). Between the trimmed V and J ends, which lost 3 bases and 9 bases, there was a span of 15 bases. This CDR3 is 12 amino acids long. The chain's CDR3 is CSARRLAFWQYF. CDR3 DNA sequence: TGCAGTGCTAGGCGTCTCGCTTTTTGGCAGTACTTC.

Sample share makes this clonotype medium-sized. This chain links TRBV5-1 with TRBJ2-1; D is undetermined. The CDR3 spans 13 residues. V was trimmed by 2 bases and J by 5 bases, leaving 8 bases between them. Per the germline V gene, CDR1 is SGHRS and CDR2 is YFSETQ. The CDR3 nucleotides read TGCGCCAGCAGCTTCCCCAATGACAATGAGCAGTTCTTC. Translated, it gives CASSFPNDNEQFF.

The CDR3: CASSNPWGMDTGELFF. DNA for the CDR3: TGTGCCAGCAGTAACCCGTGGGGGATGGACACCGGGGAGCTGTTTTTT. The rearrangement joins TRBV6-5 to TRBJ2-2; D tentatively reads TRBD1 or TRBD2 (5 bases each). Trimming shortened V by 5 bases and J by 3 bases, and 16 bases separated the two germline ends. The CDR3 consists of 16 residues. Germline V gene sequence: CDR1 MNHEY, CDR2 SVGAGI.